This TCR beta chain derives from a study of technical replicates of blood from a handful of donors (dated 2017 in TCRdb). Libraries were constructed by the immunoSEQ multiplex PCR assay. In TCRdb, the immuneACCESS table is reduced to in-frame sequences with V and J assigned. These tables do not hold every clone; where another copy was compared, an unresolved V gene accounts for under half, and the others remain unexplained. This sample has about 73,000 clones in its table, and 85% to 95% of those were observed once. Jointly, the top ten make up 4.7% of the sample. Comments on this clone: The clone's antigen remains unknown. Base qualities are missing; no much larger clone stands one base away.

The receptor comes from a human donor in good health. Some clones in this sample may be carry-over from other donors' samples. Input material: PBMCs.

The CDR3 is CASSPSTRDTQYF. At the DNA level, the sequence is TGTGCCAGCAGCCCCTCGACTAGAGATACGCAGTATTTT. Here the chain combines TRBV7-9 and TRBJ2-3; a tentative D match to TRBD2 spans 6 bases. The germline V gene (reference sequence) specifies SEHNR as CDR1 and FQNEAQ as CDR2. V loses 5 bases, J loses 5 bases, and the germline ends lie 11 bases apart. Reading from cysteine to phenylalanine, the CDR3 counts 13 amino acids. The retained sequence is limited to the CDR3, 39 bases, with the frame set at the first base.